The present T cell receptor beta chain was sequenced within a study of cytomegalovirus exposure and HLA in healthy donors. For the study at large: The same platform was used for the 100 to 150 validation repertoires and the roughly 720 first-cohort repertoires, a later analysis reported.

CDR1 and CDR2 (germline): LGHNT, FRNRAP. V dropped 1 base and J dropped 4 bases, with 9 bases sitting between them. The CDR3 runs to 14 residues. Separate from the roughly 720-subject first cohort, the roughly 110-subject validation cohort was the one that the donors belonged to. Clones were sequenced by immunoSEQ multiplex PCR, and TCRdb holds only the in-frame ones, with some missing. The table has about 260,000 clones, 80% to 95% seen once. This TCR derives from a woman aged 25 to 45 in good health and CMV-seronegative. The chain combines TRBV12-5 with TRBJ2-3; D gene uncertain. The sequencing sample was made of PBMCs. This chain's CDR3 is CASGLAQLADTQYF. DNA of the CDR3: TGTGCTAGTGGTTTGGCCCAACTTGCAGATACGCAGTATTTT.